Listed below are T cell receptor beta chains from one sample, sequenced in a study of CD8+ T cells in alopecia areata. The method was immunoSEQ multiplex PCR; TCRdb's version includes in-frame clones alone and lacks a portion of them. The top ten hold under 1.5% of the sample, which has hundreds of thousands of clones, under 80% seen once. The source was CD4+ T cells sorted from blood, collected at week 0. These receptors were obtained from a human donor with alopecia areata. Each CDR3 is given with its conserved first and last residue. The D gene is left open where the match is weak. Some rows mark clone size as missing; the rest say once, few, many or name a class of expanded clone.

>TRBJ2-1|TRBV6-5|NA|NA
CASSYMGRSYNEQFF
TGTGCCAGCAGTTACATGGGGCGCTCCTACAATGAGCAGTTCTTC
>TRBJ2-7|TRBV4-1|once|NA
CASSQDGGRPYEQYF
TGCGCCAGCAGCCAAGATGGTGGCAGACCCTACGAGCAGTACTTC
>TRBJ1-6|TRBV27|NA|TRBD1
CASSLVTGATPLHF
TGTGCCAGCAGTTTAGTTACAGGGGCGACACCCCTCCACTTT
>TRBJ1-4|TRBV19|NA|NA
CASSSNSDGNEKLFF
TGTGCCAGTAGCTCTAATTCGGACGGGAATGAAAAACTGTTTTTT
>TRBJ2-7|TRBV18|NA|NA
CASSPPSSYEQYF
TGTGCCAGCTCACCACCGTCAAGCTACGAGCAGTACTTC
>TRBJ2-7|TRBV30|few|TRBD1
CAWSVPGQGDEQYF
TGTGCCTGGAGTGTCCCGGGACAGGGCGACGAGCAGTACTTC
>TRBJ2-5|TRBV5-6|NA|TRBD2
CASSPGLAGAETQYF
TGTGCCAGCAGCCCCGGACTAGCGGGGGCAGAGACCCAGTACTTC
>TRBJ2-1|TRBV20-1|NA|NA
CSAGSNEQFF
TGCAGTGCTGGAAGCAATGAGCAGTTCTTC
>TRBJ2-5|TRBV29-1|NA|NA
CSVGKLPQETQYF
TGCAGCGTTGGGAAGCTCCCCCAAGAGACCCAGTACTTC
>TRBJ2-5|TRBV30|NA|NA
CAWSVNGRVEETQYF
TGTGCCTGGAGTGTGAACGGCAGGGTTGAGGAGACCCAGTACTTC
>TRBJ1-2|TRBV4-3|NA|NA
CASSQDSRGVGYTF
TGCGCCAGCAGCCAAGACAGCAGGGGTGTCGGCTACACCTTC
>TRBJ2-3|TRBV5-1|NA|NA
CASSLSGTSNTQYF
TGCGCCAGCAGCTTATCCGGGACATCGAATACGCAGTATTTT
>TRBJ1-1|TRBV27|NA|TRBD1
CASSPRQGRSTEAFF
TGTGCCAGCAGTCCCAGACAGGGTCGGAGCACTGAAGCTTTCTTT
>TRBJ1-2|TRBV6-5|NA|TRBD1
CASSYKGADGYTF
TGTGCCAGCAGTTACAAGGGGGCGGATGGCTACACCTTC
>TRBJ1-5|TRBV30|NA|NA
CAWGPGTGNQPQHF
TGTGCCTGGGGACCCGGGACCGGTAATCAGCCCCAGCATTTT
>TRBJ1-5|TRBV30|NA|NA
CAWSGSNQPQHF
TGTGCCTGGAGCGGTAGCAATCAGCCCCAGCATTTT
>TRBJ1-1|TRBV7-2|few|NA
CASSSRGPYAFF
TGTGCCAGCAGCTCGAGAGGCCCGTACGCTTTCTTT
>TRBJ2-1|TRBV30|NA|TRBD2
CAWSTFSLAGGLNNEQFF
TGTGCCTGGAGTACGTTCTCCCTAGCGGGGGGGTTAAACAATGAGCAGTTCTTC
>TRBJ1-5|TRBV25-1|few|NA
CASSDGQNWSNQPQHF
TGTGCCAGCAGTGACGGACAGAATTGGAGCAATCAGCCCCAGCATTTT
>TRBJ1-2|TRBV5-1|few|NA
CASSFSDTPF
TGCGCCAGCAGCTTTTCCGACACCCCCTTC
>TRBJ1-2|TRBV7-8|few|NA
CASSLARAYYGYTF
TGTGCCAGCAGCTTAGCCAGGGCTTACTATGGCTACACCTTC
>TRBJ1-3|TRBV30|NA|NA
CAWTGGRPGNTIYF
TGTGCCTGGACCGGAGGACGACCTGGAAACACCATATATTTT
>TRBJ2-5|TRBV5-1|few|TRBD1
CASSLALRGQETQYF
TGCGCCAGCAGCTTGGCCCTAAGGGGGCAGGAGACCCAGTACTTC
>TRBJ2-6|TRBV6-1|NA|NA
CASGQGLSGANVLTF
TGTGCCTCAGGGCAGGGCCTCTCTGGGGCCAACGTCCTGACTTTC
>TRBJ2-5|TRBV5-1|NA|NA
CASAVEGRQETQYF
TGCGCCAGCGCCGTTGAGGGGCGGCAAGAGACCCAGTACTTC
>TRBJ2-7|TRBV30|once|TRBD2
CAWSVHFWTSGGIYNEQYF
TGTGCCTGGAGTGTACATTTCTGGACTAGCGGGGGAATTTATAACGAGCAGTACTTC
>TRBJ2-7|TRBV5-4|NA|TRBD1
CASSSTGGAAYEQYF
TGTGCCAGCAGCTCGACAGGGGGGGCAGCCTACGAGCAGTACTTC
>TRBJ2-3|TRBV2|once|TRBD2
CAGTSGDLTDTQYF
TGTGCCGGGACTAGCGGGGACCTCACAGATACGCAGTATTTT
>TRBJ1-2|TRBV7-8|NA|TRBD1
CASSLWEGQANYGYTF
TGTGCCAGCAGCTTGTGGGAGGGACAGGCCAACTATGGCTACACCTTC
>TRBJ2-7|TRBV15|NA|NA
CATSLLRTPGAEQYF
TGTGCCACCAGCTTACTCAGGACACCCGGGGCAGAGCAGTACTTC
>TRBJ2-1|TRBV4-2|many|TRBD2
CASRSGLATYNEQFF
TGTGCCAGCAGGTCGGGACTAGCCACCTACAATGAGCAGTTCTTC
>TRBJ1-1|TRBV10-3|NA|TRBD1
CAISRIQMDRENTEAFF
TGTGCCATCAGCCGGATCCAAATGGACAGGGAGAACACTGAAGCTTTCTTT
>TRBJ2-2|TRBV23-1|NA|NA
CAPSGTANTGELFF
TGCGCCCCCTCCGGGACGGCGAACACCGGGGAGCTGTTTTTT
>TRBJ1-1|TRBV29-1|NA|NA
CSALNTEAFF
TGCAGCGCCCTGAACACTGAAGCTTTCTTT
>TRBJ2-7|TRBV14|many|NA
CASSQTAPQYF
TGTGCCAGCAGCCAAACAGCTCCGCAGTACTTC
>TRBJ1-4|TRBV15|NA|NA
CATSRDSRLGGLFF
TGTGCCACCAGCAGAGATTCCCGACTCGGCGGACTGTTTTTT
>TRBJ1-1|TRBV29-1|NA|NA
CSVAPAGGWATEAFF
TGCAGCGTTGCCCCGGCGGGGGGCTGGGCCACTGAAGCTTTCTTT
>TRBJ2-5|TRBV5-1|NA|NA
CASSDFRGVRETQYF
TGCGCCAGTAGCGATTTCAGGGGAGTAAGAGAGACCCAGTACTTC
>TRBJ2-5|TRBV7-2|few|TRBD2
CASSLELAGGQETQYF
TGTGCCAGCAGCTTAGAGTTAGCGGGGGGGCAAGAGACCCAGTACTTC
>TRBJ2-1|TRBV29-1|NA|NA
CSGGFNEQFF
TGCAGCGGAGGGTTCAATGAGCAGTTCTTC
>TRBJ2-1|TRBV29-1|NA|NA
CSVEPPRGRSEQFF
TGCAGCGTTGAACCGCCGCGAGGGAGATCTGAGCAGTTCTTC
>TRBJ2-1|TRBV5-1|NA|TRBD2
CASSSGLGAKQFF
TGCGCCAGCAGCTCCGGACTAGGAGCTAAGCAGTTCTTC